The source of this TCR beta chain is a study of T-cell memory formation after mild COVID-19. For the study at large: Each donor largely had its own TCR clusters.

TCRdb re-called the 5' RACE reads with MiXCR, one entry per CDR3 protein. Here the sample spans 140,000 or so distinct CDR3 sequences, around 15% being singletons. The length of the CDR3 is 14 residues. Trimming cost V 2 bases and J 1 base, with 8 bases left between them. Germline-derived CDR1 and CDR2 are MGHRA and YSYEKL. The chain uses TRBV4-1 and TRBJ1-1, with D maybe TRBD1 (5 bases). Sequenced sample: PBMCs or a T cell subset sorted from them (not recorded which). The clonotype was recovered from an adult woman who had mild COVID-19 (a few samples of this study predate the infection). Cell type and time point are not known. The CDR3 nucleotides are TGCGCCAGCAGCCAAATCGGGGGGAACACTGAAGCTTTCTTT. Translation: CASSQIGGNTEAFF.